Below, one T cell receptor beta chain is given with its context. The antigen is not known. Primed by a sample-barcoded 5' primer and a J-beta primer mix, a second PCR proceeded for 7 to 11 cycles. Every sample produced at least 3 million CDR3-containing paired-end reads. TCRdb independently ran MiXCR on the 5' RACE reads; one entry per CDR3 protein. The data show some 1.8 million distinct CDR3 sequences, about two fifths seen once. This specimen belongs to a study of blood T cells in healthy people across ages. With 3 bases removed from V and 5 bases from J, the gap between germline ends came to 16 bases. This CDR3 spans 14 amino acids. CDR1 is SQVTM, CDR2 ANQGSEA, per germline. The study isolated at least 7 million PBMCs from each sample. The study, taken as a whole, reports: TCR beta diversity per million T cells fell roughly linearly with age. A greater number of naive CD4+ cells and higher diversity distinguished long-lived donors from aged donors.

Sequenced: blood. The chain employs TRBV29-1 and TRBJ1-1; D remains unclear. The receptor was isolated from a human donor in good health. CDR3 DNA sequence: TGCAGCGTTGAGCGACCCGGGATCCTAACTGAAGCTTTCTTT. Translating it yields CSVERPGILTEAFF.